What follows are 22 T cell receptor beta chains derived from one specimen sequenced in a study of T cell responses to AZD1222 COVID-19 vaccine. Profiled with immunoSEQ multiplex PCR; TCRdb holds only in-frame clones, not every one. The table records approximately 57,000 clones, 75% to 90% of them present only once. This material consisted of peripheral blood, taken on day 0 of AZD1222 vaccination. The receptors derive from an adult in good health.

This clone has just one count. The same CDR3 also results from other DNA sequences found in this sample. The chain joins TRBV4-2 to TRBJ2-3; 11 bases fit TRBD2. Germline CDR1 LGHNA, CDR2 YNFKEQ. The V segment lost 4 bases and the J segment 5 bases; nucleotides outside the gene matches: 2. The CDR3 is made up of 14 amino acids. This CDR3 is CASSPGTSGDTQYF. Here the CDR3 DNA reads TGTGCCAGCAGCCCAGGGACTAGCGGAGATACGCAGTATTTT.

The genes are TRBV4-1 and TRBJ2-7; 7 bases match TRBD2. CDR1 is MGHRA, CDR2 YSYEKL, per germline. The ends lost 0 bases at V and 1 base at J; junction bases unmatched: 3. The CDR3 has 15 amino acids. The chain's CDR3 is CASSQDPAGSYEQYF. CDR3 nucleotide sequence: TGCGCCAGCAGCCAAGATCCAGCGGGATCCTACGAGCAGTACTTC.

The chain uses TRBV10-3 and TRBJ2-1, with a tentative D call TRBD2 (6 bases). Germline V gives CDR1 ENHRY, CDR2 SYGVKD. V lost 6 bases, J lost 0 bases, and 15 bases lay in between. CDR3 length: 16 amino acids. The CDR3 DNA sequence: TGTGCCATCAGGGGGGAAGGAGGGACCTCCTACAATGAGCAGTTCTTC. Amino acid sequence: CAIRGEGGTSYNEQFF.

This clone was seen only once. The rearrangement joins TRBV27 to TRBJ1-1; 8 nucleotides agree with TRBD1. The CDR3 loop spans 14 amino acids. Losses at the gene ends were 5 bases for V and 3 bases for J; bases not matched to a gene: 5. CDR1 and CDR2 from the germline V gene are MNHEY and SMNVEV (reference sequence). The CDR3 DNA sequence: TGTGCCAGCAGTCGACAGGGGAGCGACACTGAAGCTTTCTTT. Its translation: CASSRQGSDTEAFF.

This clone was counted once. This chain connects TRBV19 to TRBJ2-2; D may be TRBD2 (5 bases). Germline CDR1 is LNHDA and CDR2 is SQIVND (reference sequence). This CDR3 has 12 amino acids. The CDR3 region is CGVRASTGELFF. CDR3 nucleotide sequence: TGTGGTGTGCGGGCTAGCACCGGGGAGCTGTTTTTT.

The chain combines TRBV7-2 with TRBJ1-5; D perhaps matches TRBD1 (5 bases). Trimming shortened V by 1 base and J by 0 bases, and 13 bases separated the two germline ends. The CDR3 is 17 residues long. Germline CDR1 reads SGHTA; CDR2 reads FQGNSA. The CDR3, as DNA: TGTGCCAGCAGCTTAGTGGGAGGGGCCTATAGCAATCAGCCCCAGCATTTT. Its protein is CASSLVGGAYSNQPQHF.

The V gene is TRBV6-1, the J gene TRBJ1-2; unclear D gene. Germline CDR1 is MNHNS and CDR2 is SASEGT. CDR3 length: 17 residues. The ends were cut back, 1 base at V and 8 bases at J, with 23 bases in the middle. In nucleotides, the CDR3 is TGTGCCAGCAGTGAAGGCTCCAGTCGTGCAACCCGGAGAGGCTACACCTTC. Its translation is CASSEGSSRATRRGYTF.

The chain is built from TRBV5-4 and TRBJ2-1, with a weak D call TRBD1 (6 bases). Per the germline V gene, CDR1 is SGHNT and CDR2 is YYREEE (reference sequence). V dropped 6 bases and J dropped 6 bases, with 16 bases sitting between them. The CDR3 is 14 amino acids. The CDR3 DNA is TGTGCCAGCACCATTAACAGGGTCTTCAATGAGCAGTTCTTC. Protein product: CASTINRVFNEQFF. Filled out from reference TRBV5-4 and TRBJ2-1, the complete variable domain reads ETGVTQSPTHLIKTRGQQVTLRCSSQSGHNTVSWYQQALGQGPQFIFQYYREEENGRGNFPPRFSGLQFPNYSSELNVNALELDDSALYLCASTINRVFNEQFFGPGTRLTVL.

Here the CDR3 DNA reads TGTGCCAGCAGCTTAGTAGGACAGGCGCACTATGGCTACACCTTC. This encodes CASSLVGQAHYGYTF. The chain recombines TRBV7-9 with TRBJ1-2, with TRBD1 matching over 7 bases. Germline V lookup: CDR1 SEHNR, CDR2 FQNEAQ (reference sequence). The CDR3 contains 15 residues. Trimming at V came to 1 base and at J to 3 bases, leaving 5 bases not matched to a gene.

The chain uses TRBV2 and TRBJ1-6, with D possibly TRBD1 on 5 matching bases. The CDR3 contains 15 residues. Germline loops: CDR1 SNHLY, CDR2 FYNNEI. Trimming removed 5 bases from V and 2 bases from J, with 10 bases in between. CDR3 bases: TGTGCCAGCAGTCCGGGGGTCACCTATAATTCACCCCTCCACTTT. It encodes CASSPGVTYNSPLHF.

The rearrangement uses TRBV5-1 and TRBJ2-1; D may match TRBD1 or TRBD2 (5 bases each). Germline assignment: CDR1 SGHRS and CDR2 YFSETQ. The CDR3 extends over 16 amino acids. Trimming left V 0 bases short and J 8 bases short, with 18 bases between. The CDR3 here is CASSLGVQQRGDEQFF. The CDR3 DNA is TGCGCCAGCAGCTTGGGAGTACAGCAGAGGGGAGATGAGCAGTTCTTC. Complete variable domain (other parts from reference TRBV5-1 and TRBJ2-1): KAGVTQTPRYLIKTRGQQVTLSCSPISGHRSVSWYQQTPGQGLQFLFEYFSETQRNKGNFPGRFSGRQFSNSRSEMNVSTLELGDSALYLCASSLGVQQRGDEQFFGPGTRLTVL.

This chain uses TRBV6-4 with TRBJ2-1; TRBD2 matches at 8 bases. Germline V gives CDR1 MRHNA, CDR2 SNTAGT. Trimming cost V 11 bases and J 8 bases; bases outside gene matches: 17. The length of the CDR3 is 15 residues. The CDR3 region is CASSGGTRGKDEQFF. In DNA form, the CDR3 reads TGTGCCTCTTCTGGGGGGACTAGGGGCAAAGATGAGCAGTTCTTC.

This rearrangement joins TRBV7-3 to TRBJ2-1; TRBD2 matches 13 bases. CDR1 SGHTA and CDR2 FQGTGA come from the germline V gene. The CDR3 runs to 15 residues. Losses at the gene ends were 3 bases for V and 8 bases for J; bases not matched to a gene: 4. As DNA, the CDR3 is TGTGCCAGCAGCTTGGTCGGACTAGCGGGAGATGAGCAGTTCTTC. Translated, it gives CASSLVGLAGDEQFF.

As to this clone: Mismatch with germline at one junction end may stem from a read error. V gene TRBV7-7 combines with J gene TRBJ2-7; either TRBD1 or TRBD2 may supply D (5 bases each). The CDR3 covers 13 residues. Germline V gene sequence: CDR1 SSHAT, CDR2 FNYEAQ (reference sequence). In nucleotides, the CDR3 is TGTGCTAGCAGCTTGGGGGAGCTGTCCGAGCAGTACTTC. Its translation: CASSLGELSEQYF. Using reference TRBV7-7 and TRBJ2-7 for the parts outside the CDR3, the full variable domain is GAGVSQSPRYKVTKRGQDVTLRCDPISSHATLYWYQQALGQGPEFLTYFNYEAQPDKSGLPSDRFSAERPEGSISTLTIQRTEQRDSAMYRCASSLGELSEQYFGPGTRLTVT.

The CDR3 reads CASQDRDFYEQYF. The CDR3 nucleotides are TGTGCCAGTCAGGACAGGGACTTCTACGAGCAGTACTTC. The V gene is TRBV6-5, the J gene TRBJ2-7; 8 bases agree with TRBD1. V gave up 9 bases and J gave up 3 bases; unmatched junction bases: 7. The germline gives CDR1 MNHEY, CDR2 SVGAGI. This CDR3 contains 13 residues.

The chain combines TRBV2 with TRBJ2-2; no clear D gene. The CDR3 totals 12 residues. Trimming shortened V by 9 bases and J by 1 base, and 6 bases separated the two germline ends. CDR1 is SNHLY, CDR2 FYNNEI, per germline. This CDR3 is CASSMNTGELFF. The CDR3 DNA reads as TGTGCCAGTTCTATGAACACCGGGGAGCTGTTTTTT.

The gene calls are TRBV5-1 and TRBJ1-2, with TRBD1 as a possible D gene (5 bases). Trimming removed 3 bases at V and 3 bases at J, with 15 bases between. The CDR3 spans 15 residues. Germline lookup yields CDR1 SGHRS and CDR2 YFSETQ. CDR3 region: CASSSDSQGHYGYTF. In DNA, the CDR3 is TGCGCCAGCAGCTCCGACTCGCAGGGCCACTATGGCTACACCTTC.

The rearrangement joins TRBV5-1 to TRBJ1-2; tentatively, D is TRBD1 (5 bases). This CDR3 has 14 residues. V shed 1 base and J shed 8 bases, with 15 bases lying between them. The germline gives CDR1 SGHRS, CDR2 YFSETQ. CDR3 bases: TGCGCCAGCAGCTTGTTTGGCCAGGGTGAGGGCTACACCTTC. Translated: CASSLFGQGEGYTF.

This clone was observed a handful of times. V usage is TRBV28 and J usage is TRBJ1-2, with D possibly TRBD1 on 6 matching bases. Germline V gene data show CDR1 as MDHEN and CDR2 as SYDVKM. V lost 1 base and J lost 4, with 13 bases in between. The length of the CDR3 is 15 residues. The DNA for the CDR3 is TGTGCCAGCAGTTTATTGGGTCAGGGGATCTATGGCTACACCTTC. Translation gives CASSLLGQGIYGYTF.

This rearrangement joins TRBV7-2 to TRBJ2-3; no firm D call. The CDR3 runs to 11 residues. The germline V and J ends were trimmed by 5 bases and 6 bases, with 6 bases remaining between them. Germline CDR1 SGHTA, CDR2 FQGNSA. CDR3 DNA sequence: TGTGCCAGCAGCACGTGGGATACGCAGTATTTT. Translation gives CASSTWDTQYF. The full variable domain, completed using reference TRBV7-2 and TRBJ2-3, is GAGVSQSPSNKVTEKGKDVELRCDPISGHTALYWYRQSLGQGLEFLIYFQGNSAPDKSGLPSDRFSAERTGGSVSTLTIQRTQQEDSAVYLCASSTWDTQYFGPGTRLTVL.

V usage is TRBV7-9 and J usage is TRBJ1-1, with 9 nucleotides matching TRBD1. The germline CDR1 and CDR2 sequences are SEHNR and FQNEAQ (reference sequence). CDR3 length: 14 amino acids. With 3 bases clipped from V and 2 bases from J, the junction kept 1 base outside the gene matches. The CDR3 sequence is CASSLDRGNTEAFF. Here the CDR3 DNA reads TGTGCCAGCAGCTTGGACAGGGGAAACACTGAAGCTTTCTTT.

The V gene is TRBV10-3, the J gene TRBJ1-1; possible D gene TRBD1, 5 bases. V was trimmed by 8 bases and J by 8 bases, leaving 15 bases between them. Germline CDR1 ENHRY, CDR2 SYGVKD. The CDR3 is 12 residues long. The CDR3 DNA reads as TGTGCCATCGTCGGTGGAGGGGAAGAAGCTTTCTTT. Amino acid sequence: CAIVGGGEEAFF.